This TCR beta chain was recovered during a study of T cells in Graves' hyperthyroidism and ophthalmopathy. About the study: Peripheral blood was secured at the point of initial diagnosis, before any treatment.

This clonotype is a singleton in its sample. Its antigen remains unknown. The study left out patients who had uncontrolled infection, other autoimmune disease, pregnancy or lactation. Amplification targeted TCR beta CDR3 regions from RNA transcripts. RT-PCR in the first round (using the HTBI primer set) targeted the TCR CDR3. A single record per CDR3 protein comes from TCRdb applying MiXCR to the multiplex PCR reads. The sample lists around 340,000 distinct CDR3 sequences; 16% were seen once. Study-wide results and limits: Ophthalmopathy was separated from stable hyperthyroidism by a 13 V-J model. Blood also contained most expanded thyroid clonotypes above 0.001.

The sequencing input was blood. This sequence was found in a man aged 25 to 40 with Graves' hyperthyroidism.

The CDR3 sequence: CASSTSGASYNEQFF. For the CDR3, the DNA is TGTGCCAGCAGCACTAGCGGGGCCTCCTACAATGAGCAGTTCTTC. The chain is built from TRBV7-9 and TRBJ2-1; 10 bases fit TRBD2. Trimming took 5 bases from V and 0 from J; bases not matched to a gene: 1. The CDR3 is made up of 15 amino acids. Per germline, CDR1 SEHNR and CDR2 FQNEAQ (reference sequence).